This TCR beta chain emerged from a study of T cells of healthy individuals. This clonotype was recorded at least ten times. A junction boundary mismatches the germline segment, possibly from a read error. TCRdb reprocessed the 5' RACE reads via MiXCR and lists one record per CDR3 protein. The sample has around 90,000 distinct CDR3 sequences; approximately 4.7% are singletons. Germline values: CDR1 MNHEY, CDR2 SMNVEV (reference sequence). This CDR3 contains 15 residues. This clonotype originated in a female donor in good health. The gene calls are TRBV27 and TRBJ2-1; tentatively, D is TRBD2 (6 bases). CDR3 residues: CASSSTDGRGAMSTF. CDR3 nucleotides: TGTGCCAGCAGTTCCACCGACGGGAGAGGGGCAATGAGCACCTTC.